The 20 T cell receptor beta chains presented below share a single source sample, sequenced in a study of technical replicates of blood from a handful of donors. Some clones are missing from TCRdb's copy, which holds only in-frame ones; the method was immunoSEQ multiplex PCR. The repertoire consists of 55,000 to 75,000 clones, with approximately 87% occurring once and the leading ten covering roughly 5.6%. The sequenced sample was PBMCs. These receptor sequences come from a human donor in good health. Some clones in this sample may be carry-over from other donors' samples.

V and J are TRBV4-3 and TRBJ2-3; perhaps TRBD2 as D (5 bases). The CDR3 runs to 14 residues. Trimming took 0 bases from V and 6 from J, leaving 10 bases between them. Per the germline V gene, CDR1 is LGHNA and CDR2 is YSLEER. The CDR3 region has the DNA TGCGCCAGCAGCCAAGAACGGGGAGCCGATACGCAGTATTTT. Protein sequence: CASSQERGADTQYF.

The rearrangement links TRBV4-1 to TRBJ1-1; tentative D call: TRBD1 (5 bases). The CDR3 spans 16 residues. Germline-derived CDR1 and CDR2 are MGHRA and YSYEKL. V was shortened by 0 bases and J by 5 bases, with 16 bases between the two germline ends. The CDR3 region has the DNA TGCGCCAGCAGCCAAGATGGGAAGCAGGGAAGAACTGAAGCTTTCTTT. Protein sequence: CASSQDGKQGRTEAFF.

This clone was counted between two and nine times. V gene TRBV6-1 combines with J gene TRBJ2-3; 9 bases match TRBD2. From germline, CDR1 is MNHNS and CDR2 SASEGT. V shed 4 bases, J shed 3 bases, and the junction held 2 bases outside the gene matches. This CDR3 is 14 amino acids long. CDR3 nucleotide sequence: TGTGCCAGCAGTGGCGGGGGGGCTACAGATACGCAGTATTTT. Translated: CASSGGGATDTQYF.

This chain links TRBV4-3 with TRBJ2-3, with 9 bases fitting TRBD1. This CDR3 has 15 residues. Germline V gives CDR1 LGHNA, CDR2 YSLEER. The J segment lost 5 bases and the V segment lost 4 bases, leaving 7 bases of the junction unmatched. DNA of the CDR3: TGCGCCAGCAGCCTGGAACAGGGGGCCGGAGATACGCAGTATTTT. Translation gives CASSLEQGAGDTQYF.

This sequence joins TRBV6-6 and TRBJ2-1; 12 bases agree with TRBD1. The CDR3 loop spans 16 amino acids. Germline loops: CDR1 MNHNY, CDR2 SVGAGI (reference sequence). V shed 2 bases, J shed 7 bases, and the junction held 6 bases outside the gene matches. CDR3 DNA sequence: TGTGCCAGCAGTTACAGGGCGGGACAGGGGGCGAATGAGCAGTTCTTC. Translating it yields CASSYRAGQGANEQFF.

V and J are TRBV7-9 and TRBJ1-5; the D is unclear. The V gene lost 0 bases and the J gene lost 7 bases, with 4 bases spanning the gap. Looked up from germline, CDR1 is SEHNR and CDR2 is FQNEAQ (reference sequence). The CDR3 has 12 residues. The CDR3 coding sequence is TGTGCCAGCAGCTTAGCCCTACAGCCCCAGCATTTT. This encodes CASSLALQPQHF.

The V call is TRBV7-9, the J call TRBJ2-1; 11 nucleotides agree with TRBD2. The germline V gene has CDR1 SEHNR and CDR2 FQNEAQ (reference sequence). V dropped 5 bases and J dropped 5; count of bases not matched to a gene: 8. The CDR3 runs 16 residues. The CDR3 bases are TGTGCCAGCAGCCCAGCCGGGACTAGCGGACACAATGAGCAGTTCTTC. This encodes CASSPAGTSGHNEQFF.

Here the CDR3 DNA reads TGCGCCAGCAGGGAGAATGGACAGGGAGCAGATACGCAGTATTTT. This sequence encodes CASRENGQGADTQYF. This chain joins TRBV5-1 and TRBJ2-3, with 8 bases lining up with TRBD1. The CDR3 is 15 amino acids. The germline V gene encodes CDR1 SGHRS and CDR2 YFSETQ. With V trimmed by 5 bases and J by 4 bases, 9 bases remained unmatched.

This clone came up once. The chain joins TRBV19 to TRBJ1-2; TRBD1 might be the D (5 bases). Trimming left V 0 bases short and J 10 bases short, with 18 bases between. CDR1 is LNHDA, CDR2 SQIVND, per germline (reference sequence). The CDR3 covers 15 residues. The CDR3, as DNA: TGTGCCAGTAGTATAGAGGCAGGGACTCTACGAGACTACACCTTC. Amino acid sequence: CASSIEAGTLRDYTF. Filled out from reference TRBV19 and TRBJ1-2, the complete variable domain reads DGGITQSPKYLFRKEGQNVTLSCEQNLNHDAMYWYRQDPGQGLRLIYYSQIVNDFQKGDIAEGYSVSREKKESFPLTVTSAQKNPTAFYLCASSIEAGTLRDYTFGSGTRLTVV.

The chain couples TRBV18 to TRBJ2-7; 9 nucleotides agree with TRBD1. This CDR3 comprises 14 residues. J lost 3 bases, V lost 0 bases, and 0 bases had no gene match. The germline V gene has CDR1 KGHSH and CDR2 LQKENI. In DNA, the CDR3 is TGTGCCAGCTCACCACCGGGACAGGGCTACGAGCAGTACTTC. Translated, it gives CASSPPGQGYEQYF.

This clone was counted once. The chain combines TRBV30 with TRBJ1-1; D unresolved. The V end lost 5 bases, the J end lost 5 bases, and 9 bases lay between the germline ends. Germline loops: CDR1 GTSNPN, CDR2 SVGIG (reference sequence). The CDR3 covers 11 residues. The CDR3 reads CAWGPGTEAFF. CDR3 in DNA: TGTGCCTGGGGTCCGGGGACTGAAGCTTTCTTT. Together with reference TRBV30 and TRBJ1-1, the CDR3 gives the full variable domain: SQTIHQWPATLVQPVGSPLSLECTVEGTSNPNLYWYRQAAGRGLQLLFYSVGIGQISSEVPQNLSASRPQDRQFILSSKKLLLSDSGFYLCAWGPGTEAFFGQGTRLTVV.

V gene TRBV7-2 combines with J gene TRBJ2-1; the match to TRBD2 covers 10 bases. J gave up 3 bases and V 8 bases, and 7 bases lay outside the gene matches. CDR1 is SGHTA and CDR2 is FQGNSA in the germline V gene. The CDR3 runs to 15 residues. Here the CDR3 reads CASLPSGRFYNEQFF. DNA of the CDR3: TGTGCCAGCTTGCCTAGCGGGAGATTCTACAATGAGCAGTTCTTC.

The rearrangement links TRBV6-5 to TRBJ2-7, with 8 bases lining up with TRBD2. With V trimmed by 0 bases and J by 7 bases, 11 bases remained unmatched. CDR3 length: 16 residues. The germline V gene has CDR1 MNHEY and CDR2 SVGAGI. The CDR3 nucleotides are TGTGCCAGCAGTTACTCCCGCGGGAGGTCCGCGGGGGAGCAGTACTTC. Translation: CASSYSRGRSAGEQYF.

This clone was observed once. The CDR3 region is CASSQLAGTPQDTQYF. CDR3 nucleotide sequence: TGTGCCAGCTCACAACTAGCGGGGACTCCGCAGGATACGCAGTATTTT. The V gene is TRBV18, the J gene TRBJ2-3; 10 bases are shared with TRBD2. CDR1 and CDR2 from the germline V gene are KGHSH and LQKENI. V was pared by 4 bases and J by 6 bases, with 10 bases of the junction left unmatched. The CDR3 covers 16 residues.

This chain uses TRBV27 with TRBJ2-7; 10 bases agree with TRBD2. This CDR3 region has 13 residues. CDR1 is MNHEY, CDR2 SMNVEV, per germline (reference sequence). Trimming at V came to 6 bases and at J to 4 bases, leaving 3 bases not matched to a gene. The CDR3 sequence is CASRAGGPYEQYF. The CDR3 region has the DNA TGTGCCAGCAGAGCGGGGGGGCCGTACGAGCAGTACTTC.

Written as DNA, the CDR3 is TGTGCCGCAGGGACAGGGGCGACGGGGTATGGCTACACCTTC. The encoded protein is CAAGTGATGYGYTF. The genes are TRBV10-3 and TRBJ1-2, with 10 nucleotides matching TRBD1. CDR1 is ENHRY, CDR2 SYGVKD, per germline. The V and J ends lost 11 bases and 5 bases, in that order; junction bases with no gene match: 11. The CDR3 is 14 amino acids.

The J gene is TRBJ1-6, the V gene TRBV6-5, with 9 positions matching TRBD1. CDR1 and CDR2 (germline): MNHEY, SVGAGI. The CDR3 covers 16 residues. Trimming at V came to 1 base and at J to 7 bases, leaving 5 bases not matched to a gene. CDR3 in amino acids: CASSYYTGGANSPLHF. CDR3 DNA: TGTGCCAGCAGTTACTACACAGGGGGCGCGAATTCACCCCTCCACTTT.

The chain couples TRBV18 to TRBJ1-6; perhaps TRBD1 as D (6 bases). In germline, CDR1 is KGHSH, CDR2 LQKENI. Trimming took off 4 bases at V and 7 bases at J, with 26 bases between the two ends. CDR3 length: 19 residues. CDR3 amino acids: CASSRSGTGRSTPNSPLHF. DNA for the CDR3: TGTGCCAGCTCACGCTCCGGTACAGGGCGTTCTACTCCAAATTCACCCCTCCACTTT.

This chain uses TRBV5-1 with TRBJ2-3; a possible D gene is TRBD2 (5 bases). V dropped 2 bases and J dropped 4 bases, with 14 bases sitting between them. Germline CDR1 reads SGHRS; CDR2 reads YFSETQ. The CDR3 is 15 amino acids. CDR3: CASSFGLNPADTQYF. For the CDR3, the DNA is TGCGCCAGCAGCTTCGGACTCAACCCCGCAGATACGCAGTATTTT.

The chain uses TRBV7-8 and TRBJ1-2, with 10 positions matching TRBD1. The junction had 6 bases not matched to a gene; V was cut back by 3 bases and J by 5 bases. Germline V gene lookup returns CDR1 SGHVS and CDR2 FQNEAQ. There are 15 residues in the CDR3. CDR3 sequence reads: CASSLPGQGIYGYTF. Written as DNA, the CDR3 is TGTGCCAGCAGCTTGCCGGGACAGGGGATTTATGGCTACACCTTC.